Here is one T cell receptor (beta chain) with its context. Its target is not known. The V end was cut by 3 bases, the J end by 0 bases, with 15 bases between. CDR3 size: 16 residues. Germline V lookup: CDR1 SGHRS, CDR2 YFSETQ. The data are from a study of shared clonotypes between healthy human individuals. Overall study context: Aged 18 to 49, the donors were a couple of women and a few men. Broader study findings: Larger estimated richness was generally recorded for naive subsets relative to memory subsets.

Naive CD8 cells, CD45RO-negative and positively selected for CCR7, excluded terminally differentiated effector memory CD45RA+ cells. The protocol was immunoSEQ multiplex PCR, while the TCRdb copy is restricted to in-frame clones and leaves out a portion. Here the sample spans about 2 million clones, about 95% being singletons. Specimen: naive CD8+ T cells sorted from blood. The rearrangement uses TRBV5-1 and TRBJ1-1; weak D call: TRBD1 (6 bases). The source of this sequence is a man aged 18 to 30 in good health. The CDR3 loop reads CASSYGQRNLNTEAFF. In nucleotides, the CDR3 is TGCGCCAGCAGCTATGGACAGCGAAACTTGAACACTGAAGCTTTCTTT.